Described below is a single T cell receptor beta chain sequence and its context. What this receptor recognizes is not known. Per-base qualities were not stored, and no clone one base away is much larger. This sample's treatment or condition label indicates: high-dose cyclophosphamide on days +3 and +4 as single-agent GVHD prophylaxis. For conditioning, the PTCy patients got busulfan and fludarabine, then a related or unrelated marrow graft, followed by cyclophosphamide on days +3 and +4. PTCy-treated patients came from a prospective multi-institutional clinical trial. Peripheral blood and bone marrow mononuclear cells were isolated by Ficoll-Hypaque density centrifugation and cryopreserved. FACS on a FACSAria II was used to sort CD4+ and CD8+ T cells, including the naive and memory subsets. CDR3 length: 14 amino acids, cysteine to phenylalanine. The read is trimmed to its CDR3 DNA, 42 bases read in frame from base 1. The germline V gene sets CDR1 to SNHLY and CDR2 to FYNNEI. V loses 10 bases at its end and J loses 3 bases; junction bases beyond the gene matches: 8.

Genomic DNA was the input for TRB sequencing, which was run either with the immunoSEQ assay at survey resolution or with the hsTCRB kit. For the original study's pipeline: The immunoSEQ software was used for initial read processing, and the LymphoSeq R package was used for repertoire analyses. For each TRB dataset, clonality was calculated as 1 minus normalized Shannon entropy, and the Gini coefficient was computed as well. To infer phenotypes in unsorted samples, TRB sequences from sorted subsets of the recipient or donor were mapped onto unsorted samples from the same recipient. TCRdb limited this immuneACCESS table to in-frame rearrangements with V and J called. A share of clones is missing; checked studies link under half to unresolved V genes, and the rest is unexplained. V and J calls and clone size are those listed in that table; D and trimming were worked out from the DNA. This sample holds about 8,000 clones; roughly nine tenths were observed only once. 1% to 1.5% of the sample is held by the ten biggest clonotypes.

The source of the sample is a study of T cells after posttransplantation cyclophosphamide (dated by TCRdb to 2016 to 2017). Notes on the research overall: Using TRB sequencing, the study followed how the T cell repertoire reconstituted after myeloablative bone marrow transplantation in which posttransplantation cyclophosphamide served as GVHD prophylaxis. Blood from every one of the 30 or so PTCy patients who had 1-year posttransplant specimens underwent TRB sequencing. Because TRA and TRB clonality were tightly correlated in several samples, subsequent TCR analyses were focused on TRB only. In 3 patients, up to roughly 3 additional blood samples taken between 2 and 5.2 years after transplant also underwent TRB sequencing, as did pretransplant blood from 4 patients. Samples from roughly 35 PTCy-treated patients, along with samples from about 17 of their related bone marrow donors, underwent antigen receptor sequencing. Public TRB sequences were checked against a database of over 3,000 sequences associated with responses to pathogens, tumor antigens, self-antigens and alloantigens. The paper's findings and limits, for the study overall: Across approximately 45 patients, TRB clonality was highly associated with recipient CMV seropositivity and CMV reactivation, and PTCy diversity was similar to diversity in CNI/methotrexate controls. Donor-recipient similarity was low at 1-2 months but increased during the first year, and donor CD8+ memory clones often dominated later blood repertoires. The TRB repertoires of T cells infiltrating skin or the GI tract showed only limited overlap with the TRB repertoires found in blood.

This chain joins TRBV2 to TRBJ2-3, and 9 bases in between align with TRBD2. The receptor was derived from a female patient aged 50-65 years who received an allogeneic stem cell transplant from a related donor, was CMV-positive, and had no GVHD. Post transplant, some T cells may arise from the graft donor. The sequencing used CD4+ T cells sorted from blood, collected around 1,400 days after allogeneic stem cell transplant with posttransplant cyclophosphamide. CDR3 reads: CANNEAGGTDTQYF. Here is the DNA: TGTGCCAACAATGAAGCGGGAGGAACAGATACGCAGTATTTT.